This is a list of T cell receptor beta chains from one sample in a study of T cells in Graves' hyperthyroidism and ophthalmopathy. TCRdb reprocessed the multiplex PCR reads with MiXCR, giving one entry per CDR3 protein. The table records about 580,000 distinct CDR3 sequences, around 45% of them present only once. What was sequenced was peripheral blood or thyroid tissue (not recorded which). These receptors were collected from a woman under 30 with Graves' hyperthyroidism. Each CDR3 is given with its conserved first and last residue. The order of the fields is clone size, D gene, V gene, J gene, CDR3 DNA, CDR3 protein. A D gene is named only where the DNA matches it firmly. Only some rows state a clone size, as once, few, many or a class for expanded clones.

abundance: -
d_gene: -
v_gene: TRBV6-2/TRBV6-3
j_gene: TRBJ2-7
CDR3nt: TGTGCCAGCAGTTACCGGAAGGGGCAATACGAGCAGTACTTC
CDR3aa: CASSYRKGQYEQYF

abundance: many
d_gene: -
v_gene: TRBV7-9
j_gene: TRBJ1-4
CDR3nt: TGTGCCAGCAGCTTATTGGTTTTGAGGGGAGATGAAAAACTGTTTTTT
CDR3aa: CASSLLVLRGDEKLFF

abundance: -
d_gene: -
v_gene: TRBV20-1
j_gene: TRBJ1-6
CDR3nt: TGCAGTGCCAGCAGTTCCCGGGGCCCTCGGTCACCCCTCCACTTT
CDR3aa: CSASSSRGPRSPLHF

abundance: few
d_gene: -
v_gene: TRBV7-2
j_gene: TRBJ2-3
CDR3nt: TGTGCCAGCACAGATACGCAGTATTTT
CDR3aa: CASTDTQYF

abundance: few
d_gene: -
v_gene: TRBV2
j_gene: TRBJ1-1
CDR3nt: TGTGCCAGCACCCCCCGGCTGGGGGATGAAGCTTTCTTT
CDR3aa: CASTPRLGDEAFF

abundance: many
d_gene: TRBD1
v_gene: TRBV3-1
j_gene: TRBJ2-7
CDR3nt: TGTGCCAGCAGCCAAGATAAGGCAGGGGGCGACGAGCAGTACTTC
CDR3aa: CASSQDKAGGDEQYF

abundance: many
d_gene: -
v_gene: TRBV4-3
j_gene: TRBJ1-2
CDR3nt: TGCGCCAGCAGCCAAGGGCCTAGGACGGATTATGGCTACACCTTC
CDR3aa: CASSQGPRTDYGYTF

abundance: -
d_gene: -
v_gene: TRBV7-9
j_gene: TRBJ2-1
CDR3nt: TGTGCCAGCAGCCGGGCGGGTAATGAGCAGTTCTTC
CDR3aa: CASSRAGNEQFF

abundance: many
d_gene: -
v_gene: TRBV20-1
j_gene: TRBJ1-6
CDR3nt: TGCAGTGCTAGAGGACCGGTTTCCTATAATTCACCCCTCCACTTT
CDR3aa: CSARGPVSYNSPLHF

abundance: -
d_gene: TRBD1
v_gene: TRBV27
j_gene: TRBJ1-1
CDR3nt: TGTGCCAGCAGTCTCTCAGGGGGTACGACTGAAGCTTTCTTT
CDR3aa: CASSLSGGTTEAFF

abundance: many
d_gene: -
v_gene: TRBV5-4
j_gene: TRBJ2-7
CDR3nt: TGTGCCAGCCGAGGGACATTCGAGCGCGAGCAGTACTTC
CDR3aa: CASRGTFEREQYF

abundance: many
d_gene: -
v_gene: TRBV3-1
j_gene: TRBJ2-7
CDR3nt: TGTGCCAGCAGCCAAGATCCGGGCCTTCAGCAGTACTTC
CDR3aa: CASSQDPGLQQYF

abundance: many
d_gene: -
v_gene: TRBV7-9
j_gene: TRBJ1-1
CDR3nt: TGTGCCAGCAGCGCCAGCTGGGGAAACACTGAAGCTTTCTTT
CDR3aa: CASSASWGNTEAFF

abundance: many
d_gene: -
v_gene: TRBV7-8
j_gene: TRBJ1-2
CDR3nt: TGTGCCAGCAGCCCAGGAAGGGGATCTAACTATGGCTACACCTTC
CDR3aa: CASSPGRGSNYGYTF

abundance: many
d_gene: -
v_gene: TRBV19
j_gene: TRBJ2-2
CDR3nt: TGTGCCAGTAGTAGACTTGACACCGGGGAGCTGTTTTTT
CDR3aa: CASSRLDTGELFF

abundance: few
d_gene: TRBD1
v_gene: TRBV19
j_gene: TRBJ1-1
CDR3nt: TGTGCCAGTAGTATTTACAGGGGGAACACTGAAGCTTTCTTT
CDR3aa: CASSIYRGNTEAFF

abundance: -
d_gene: -
v_gene: TRBV7-9
j_gene: TRBJ1-2
CDR3nt: TGTGCCAGCATCGACCGGGTGGGGAACTATGGCTACACCTTC
CDR3aa: CASIDRVGNYGYTF

abundance: -
d_gene: TRBD2
v_gene: TRBV10-3
j_gene: TRBJ2-7
CDR3nt: TGTGCCACCACCCGGGATCATAGCGGGAGAATTGACTACGAGCAGTACTTC
CDR3aa: CATTRDHSGRIDYEQYF

abundance: -
d_gene: TRBD2
v_gene: TRBV7-3
j_gene: TRBJ2-1
CDR3nt: TGTGCCAGCAGCCCTCGACTAGCGGAGTCCTACAATGAGCAGTTCTTC
CDR3aa: CASSPRLAESYNEQFF

abundance: -
d_gene: -
v_gene: TRBV5-1
j_gene: TRBJ1-5
CDR3nt: TGCGCCAGCAGCTTCCAGCATGGGACTAGCGGGAGCTACGAGCATTTT
CDR3aa: CASSFQHGTSGSYEHF

abundance: many
d_gene: -
v_gene: TRBV10-3
j_gene: TRBJ1-2
CDR3nt: TGTGCCGTTTATCTTGAAGCTAACTATGGCTACACCTTC
CDR3aa: CAVYLEANYGYTF

abundance: few
d_gene: -
v_gene: TRBV25-1
j_gene: TRBJ1-2
CDR3nt: TGTGCTAGAGAGGTGAACTATGGCTACACCTTC
CDR3aa: CAREVNYGYTF

abundance: many
d_gene: -
v_gene: TRBV15
j_gene: TRBJ2-5
CDR3nt: TGTGCCACCAGCAGAGATCGCATGGAGCGGGAGACCCAGTACTTC
CDR3aa: CATSRDRMERETQYF

abundance: -
d_gene: -
v_gene: TRBV10-3
j_gene: TRBJ2-2
CDR3nt: TGTGCCATCAGTGGGGCAGGGTCCTACGAGCAGTTTTTT
CDR3aa: CAISGAGSYEQFF

abundance: -
d_gene: TRBD1
v_gene: TRBV7-9
j_gene: TRBJ1-1
CDR3nt: TGTGCCAGCCTAAGGGGGGGACAGGGTTCGGATGAGCAGTTCTTT
CDR3aa: CASLRGGQGSDEQFF

abundance: many
d_gene: -
v_gene: TRBV3-1
j_gene: TRBJ1-2
CDR3nt: TGTGCCAGCAGCCCCACAGGGCCTGGATACGGCTACACCTTC
CDR3aa: CASSPTGPGYGYTF

abundance: -
d_gene: -
v_gene: TRBV4-3
j_gene: TRBJ2-5
CDR3nt: TGCGCCAGCAGCCACCAGAAACAGGGAGGCCCAGAGACCCAGTACTTC
CDR3aa: CASSHQKQGGPETQYF

abundance: -
d_gene: TRBD1
v_gene: TRBV12-3/TRBV12-4
j_gene: TRBJ1-5
CDR3nt: TGTACCAGCAGTTTTAGGGCAGGGGGGGGCAATCAGCCCCGGCATTTT
CDR3aa: CTSSFRAGGGNQPRHF

abundance: -
d_gene: -
v_gene: TRBV6-5
j_gene: TRBJ2-7
CDR3nt: TGTGCCAGCAGACCCCGGAGCTCCTACGAGCAGTACTTC
CDR3aa: CASRPRSSYEQYF

abundance: many
d_gene: TRBD1
v_gene: TRBV16
j_gene: TRBJ1-2
CDR3nt: TGTGCCAGCAGCCAATCTGCTGCAGGGGGCTCGTTTGGCTACACCTTC
CDR3aa: CASSQSAAGGSFGYTF

abundance: -
d_gene: TRBD1
v_gene: TRBV4-1
j_gene: TRBJ1-4
CDR3nt: TGCGCCAGCAGCCGAGTCAGGGGGAATGAAAAACTGTTTTTT
CDR3aa: CASSRVRGNEKLFF

abundance: -
d_gene: -
v_gene: TRBV7-2
j_gene: TRBJ1-5
CDR3nt: TGTGCCAGCAGCTTAAATAGCCGCCAGCATTTT
CDR3aa: CASSLNSRQHF

abundance: -
d_gene: -
v_gene: TRBV29-1
j_gene: TRBJ1-2
CDR3nt: TGCAGCGTCCAGACAGGAGGCTACACCTTC
CDR3aa: CSVQTGGYTF

abundance: once
d_gene: TRBD1
v_gene: TRBV6-1
j_gene: TRBJ2-5
CDR3nt: TGTGCCAGCAGAGTTTACAGGGGGAGTGGGCAAGAGACCCAGTACTTC
CDR3aa: CASRVYRGSGQETQYF

abundance: -
d_gene: TRBD1
v_gene: TRBV12-3/TRBV12-4
j_gene: TRBJ1-6
CDR3nt: TGTGCCAGCAGCCCGGGACAGGGGGCAGGTCAGCCCCTCCACTTT
CDR3aa: CASSPGQGAGQPLHF

abundance: -
d_gene: -
v_gene: TRBV20-1
j_gene: TRBJ2-5
CDR3nt: TGCAGTGCTAGCAGCGACTACCAAGAGACCCAGTACTTC
CDR3aa: CSASSDYQETQYF

abundance: -
d_gene: -
v_gene: TRBV19
j_gene: TRBJ2-1
CDR3nt: TGTGCCAGTAGTGTGGGTTTCAATGAGCAGTTCTTC
CDR3aa: CASSVGFNEQFF

abundance: -
d_gene: -
v_gene: TRBV24-1
j_gene: TRBJ1-6
CDR3nt: TGTGCCACCAGTGCCAGCAGCCCAGCCCTCGGCAATTCACCCCTCCACTTT
CDR3aa: CATSASSPALGNSPLHF

abundance: -
d_gene: -
v_gene: TRBV7-2
j_gene: TRBJ2-7
CDR3nt: TGTGCCAGCAGTCCAAGGGCCATTAGTGAGCAGTACTTC
CDR3aa: CASSPRAISEQYF

abundance: -
d_gene: -
v_gene: TRBV11-3
j_gene: TRBJ2-6
CDR3nt: TGTGCCAGCAGCCCCGGACGCAGCTCTGGGGCCAACGTCCTGACTTTC
CDR3aa: CASSPGRSSGANVLTF

abundance: few
d_gene: -
v_gene: TRBV6-5
j_gene: TRBJ1-1
CDR3nt: TGTGCCACCCGGGGTGGGGGAACCTTAACACCTGAAGCTTTCTTT
CDR3aa: CATRGGGTLTPEAFF

abundance: many
d_gene: -
v_gene: TRBV12-3/TRBV12-4
j_gene: TRBJ1-4
CDR3nt: TGTGCCAGCACCTACCAGGGTTATGTGTCTAATGAAAAACTGTTTTTT
CDR3aa: CASTYQGYVSNEKLFF

abundance: -
d_gene: -
v_gene: TRBV7-9
j_gene: TRBJ2-1
CDR3nt: TGTGCCAGCAGCTTACTAGCGATGGGGGGTGAGCAGTTCTTC
CDR3aa: CASSLLAMGGEQFF

abundance: once
d_gene: TRBD2
v_gene: TRBV9
j_gene: TRBJ2-5
CDR3nt: TGTGCCAGCAGCGATAGTGGACTAGCGAACCAAGAGACCCAGTACTTC
CDR3aa: CASSDSGLANQETQYF

abundance: many
d_gene: -
v_gene: TRBV7-8
j_gene: TRBJ1-4
CDR3nt: TGTGCCAGCAGCTTAGTCCCCCAAGGTGAAAAACTGTTTTTT
CDR3aa: CASSLVPQGEKLFF

abundance: -
d_gene: -
v_gene: TRBV9
j_gene: TRBJ1-5
CDR3nt: TGTGCCAGCAGCGTAGGATGTAGCAATCAGCCCCAGCATTTT
CDR3aa: CASSVGCSNQPQHF

abundance: -
d_gene: TRBD2
v_gene: TRBV19
j_gene: TRBJ2-3
CDR3nt: TGTGCCAGTAGTATCCTAGCGGGACGACCAGATACGCAGTATTTT
CDR3aa: CASSILAGRPDTQYF

abundance: many
d_gene: TRBD1
v_gene: TRBV6-4
j_gene: TRBJ1-1
CDR3nt: TGTGCCAGCCAGGGAGGGGGACAGGTCGGCACTGAAGCTTTCTTT
CDR3aa: CASQGGGQVGTEAFF

abundance: -
d_gene: -
v_gene: TRBV4-3
j_gene: TRBJ2-3
CDR3nt: TGCGCCAGCAGCCAAGACGCACTCAGCACAGATACGCAGTATTTT
CDR3aa: CASSQDALSTDTQYF

abundance: few
d_gene: -
v_gene: TRBV30
j_gene: TRBJ1-1
CDR3nt: TGTGCCTGGAGTGGAGGGATAGGGACTCAAGGAGCTTTCTTT
CDR3aa: CAWSGGIGTQGAFF

abundance: -
d_gene: TRBD1
v_gene: TRBV2
j_gene: TRBJ2-7
CDR3nt: TGTGCCAAAGGCGTAGGGGGCGCATACGAGCAGTACTTC
CDR3aa: CAKGVGGAYEQYF

abundance: many
d_gene: -
v_gene: TRBV6-5
j_gene: TRBJ1-2
CDR3nt: TGTGCCAGCAGTTCGGGGGCGCATGATGAGAAGGGCTACACCTTC
CDR3aa: CASSSGAHDEKGYTF

abundance: -
d_gene: -
v_gene: TRBV12-3/TRBV12-4
j_gene: TRBJ2-7
CDR3nt: TGTGCCAGCAGTCCACCTAGGGGGGCCACCTACGAGCAGTACTTC
CDR3aa: CASSPPRGATYEQYF

abundance: many
d_gene: TRBD1
v_gene: TRBV7-9
j_gene: TRBJ1-5
CDR3nt: TGTGCCAGCAGCCCGACAGGGGGTCAGCCCCAGCATTTT
CDR3aa: CASSPTGGQPQHF

abundance: many
d_gene: -
v_gene: TRBV15
j_gene: TRBJ2-7
CDR3nt: TGTGCCACCAGCAGGGTTCGGGCAGGCCAGCAGTACTTC
CDR3aa: CATSRVRAGQQYF

abundance: once
d_gene: TRBD2
v_gene: TRBV20-1
j_gene: TRBJ2-3
CDR3nt: TGCAGTGCCAGACCAGCGGGAGGCACAGATACGCAGTATTTT
CDR3aa: CSARPAGGTDTQYF

abundance: many
d_gene: -
v_gene: TRBV7-2
j_gene: TRBJ1-5
CDR3nt: TGTGCCAGCAGCTCAAGACTGGATCAGCCCCAGCATTTT
CDR3aa: CASSSRLDQPQHF

abundance: -
d_gene: -
v_gene: TRBV2
j_gene: TRBJ1-6
CDR3nt: TGTGCCAGGTCGTCAGAGGACACTTCGAATTCACCCCTCCACTTT
CDR3aa: CARSSEDTSNSPLHF

abundance: many
d_gene: -
v_gene: TRBV7-3
j_gene: TRBJ2-2
CDR3nt: TGTGCCAGCAGCTTTCACCCTGGGACCGGGGAGCTGTTTTTT
CDR3aa: CASSFHPGTGELFF

abundance: few
d_gene: -
v_gene: TRBV2
j_gene: TRBJ2-7
CDR3nt: TGTGCCAGCAGTGGGACCGAGCAGTACTTC
CDR3aa: CASSGTEQYF